What follows are 17 T cell receptor beta chains derived from one specimen sequenced in a study of blood T cell repertoires in COVID-19. Measured with immunoSEQ multiplex PCR; TCRdb has only the in-frame clones, and not every one. Of roughly 190,000 clones in the sample, roughly 91% were seen once. Sequenced input: peripheral blood. These receptor sequences come from a man aged 35-49 years with active or convalescent COVID-19.

This chain uses TRBV28 with TRBJ2-5; D unclear. The length of the CDR3 is 12 residues. Germline-derived CDR1 and CDR2 are MDHEN and SYDVKM. The germline V and J ends were trimmed by 3 bases and 2 bases, with 4 bases remaining between them. The CDR3 loop is CASSFTQETQYF. CDR3 bases: TGTGCCAGCAGTTTTACTCAAGAGACCCAGTACTTC.

This sequence joins TRBV7-9 and TRBJ1-6; 10 nucleotides align to TRBD1. V trimming: 1 base; J trimming: 8 bases; junction bases outside the gene matches: 2. This CDR3 has 15 amino acids. Germline CDR1 SEHNR, CDR2 FQNEAQ (reference sequence). The CDR3: CASSLGGTGDSPLHF. The CDR3 coding sequence is TGTGCCAGCAGCTTAGGAGGGACAGGGGATTCACCCCTCCACTTT.

V and J are TRBV7-9 and TRBJ1-1; D is uncertain. Trimming took off 5 bases at V and 1 base at J, with 14 bases between the two ends. The CDR3 has 15 residues. The germline gives CDR1 SEHNR, CDR2 FQNEAQ (reference sequence). Here the CDR3 DNA reads TGTGCCAGCAGCCCTAATTATGGAGCGAACACTGAAGCTTTCTTT. This encodes CASSPNYGANTEAFF.

The CDR3 protein is CASSLAFRAGNYGYTF. CDR3 DNA: TGTGCCAGCAGCTTAGCCTTCCGGGCAGGGAATTATGGCTACACCTTC. The chain employs TRBV7-2 and TRBJ1-2, with TRBD1 as a possible D gene (5 bases). Trimming stripped 0 bases from V and 5 bases from J, with 16 bases between. CDR1 and CDR2 (germline): SGHTA, FQGNSA. The CDR3 sequence is 16 residues long.

The chain has TRBV7-2 and TRBJ2-1; D gene ambiguous. V was pared by 5 bases and J by 0 bases, with 5 bases between. There are 13 residues in the CDR3. Germline V gene lookup returns CDR1 SGHTA and CDR2 FQGNSA. The CDR3 here is CASSPVSYNEQFF. DNA for the CDR3: TGTGCCAGCAGCCCGGTCTCCTACAATGAGCAGTTCTTC.

V gene TRBV4-2 combines with J gene TRBJ2-7; 7 nucleotides match TRBD2. Losses at the gene ends were 0 bases for V and 3 bases for J; bases not matched to a gene: 2. Germline values: CDR1 LGHNA, CDR2 YNFKEQ. The CDR3 is 14 amino acids. Written as DNA, the CDR3 is TGTGCCAGCAGCCAAGATCGGGGGGACTACGAGCAGTACTTC. Translation gives CASSQDRGDYEQYF.

This sequence joins TRBV7-9 and TRBJ1-1, with D tentatively TRBD1 (6 bases). The germline V gene encodes CDR1 SEHNR and CDR2 FQNEAQ (reference sequence). The CDR3 covers 16 residues. Deletions cut 7 bases from V and 1 base from J, with 19 bases between. In nucleotides, the CDR3 is TGTGCCAGCACTCCCTCGGGGGGGCAGCCGAACACTGAAGCTTTCTTT. The encoded protein is CASTPSGGQPNTEAFF.

The V call is TRBV5-1, the J call TRBJ1-1; 10 nucleotides align to TRBD1. The CDR3 is made up of 15 amino acids. The junction had 7 bases not matched to a gene; V was cut back by 5 bases and J by 3 bases. From germline, CDR1 is SGHRS and CDR2 YFSETQ. This CDR3 reads CASSSTGTGDTEAFF. The DNA of the CDR3 is TGCGCCAGCAGTTCCACCGGGACAGGGGACACTGAAGCTTTCTTT.

V and J are TRBV5-4 and TRBJ2-5; D remains ambiguous. Germline CDR1 is SGHNT and CDR2 is YYREEE (reference sequence). CDR3 length: 14 amino acids. V was shortened by 0 bases and J by 1 base, with 7 bases between the two germline ends. DNA of the CDR3: TGTGCCAGCAGCTTGGTACAGTTCCAAGAGACCCAGTACTTC. As protein: CASSLVQFQETQYF. The complete variable domain, with remaining parts taken from reference TRBV5-4 and TRBJ2-5, reads ETGVTQSPTHLIKTRGQQVTLRCSSQSGHNTVSWYQQALGQGPQFIFQYYREEENGRGNFPPRFSGLQFPNYSSELNVNALELDDSALYLCASSLVQFQETQYFGPGTRLLVL.

This clone was detected only once. The chain joins TRBV5-1 to TRBJ2-1; D unclear. The V gene's germline CDR1 is SGHRS and CDR2 YFSETQ. The CDR3 contains 11 residues. V lost 5 bases to trimming and J lost 4 bases, with 4 bases between them. The CDR3 DNA is TGCGCCAGCAGATCTTACAATGAGCAGTTCTTC. Translating gives CASRSYNEQFF.

This sequence joins TRBV29-1 and TRBJ2-7, with 7 bases identical to TRBD1. Trimming cost V 7 bases and J 2 bases; bases outside gene matches: 5. Germline CDR1 SQVTM, CDR2 ANQGSEA. There are 12 residues in the CDR3. As DNA, the CDR3 is TGCAGCGGCCGGGACAGCACCTACGAGCAGTACTTC. This translates into CSGRDSTYEQYF.

The gene calls are TRBV2 and TRBJ1-2; a possible D gene is TRBD1 (6 bases). The germline V gene has CDR1 SNHLY and CDR2 FYNNEI. V was clipped by 4 bases and J by 6 bases, with 12 bases between them. CDR3 length equals 13 residues. The CDR3 sequence: CASSVMGADGYTF. The CDR3 region has the DNA TGTGCCAGCAGTGTGATGGGGGCGGATGGCTACACCTTC.

The gene calls are TRBV6-1 and TRBJ1-1; D is uncertain. Germline CDR1 is MNHNS and CDR2 is SASEGT. Trimming took off 2 bases at V and 1 base at J, with 11 bases between the two ends. The CDR3 is 15 residues long. CDR3 in amino acids: CASSEFRTGNTEAFF. CDR3 nucleotide sequence: TGTGCCAGCAGTGAATTCCGGACTGGGAACACTGAAGCTTTCTTT.

This chain uses TRBV7-3 with TRBJ2-1; 8 bases are a match to TRBD2. The V gene end was trimmed by 4 bases and the J gene end by 1 base; junction bases not matched to a gene: 3. Germline CDR1 reads SGHTA; CDR2 reads FQGTGA. The CDR3 is 15 amino acids. In nucleotides, the CDR3 is TGTGCCAGCAGCTCGACGGGGGGGTCCTACAATGAGCAGTTCTTC. This encodes CASSSTGGSYNEQFF.

The V call is TRBV19, the J call TRBJ2-4; a possible D gene is TRBD2 (5 bases). Germline V gene sequence: CDR1 LNHDA, CDR2 SQIVND (reference sequence). The CDR3 is made up of 16 amino acids. V lost 4 bases to trimming and J lost 2 bases, with 15 bases between them. CDR3 DNA: TGTGCCAGTAGTAAGGAGGCTACAAGACCCAAAAACATTCAGTACTTC. This translates into CASSKEATRPKNIQYF.

This chain uses TRBV6-2 or TRBV6-3 with TRBJ1-1; D not certain. V dropped 0 bases and J dropped 0 bases, with 11 bases sitting between them. Germline V lookup: CDR1 MNHEY, CDR2 SVGEGT. CDR3 length equals 16 residues. The DNA of the CDR3 is TGTGCCAGCAGTTACTCGAGGTCGGATCTGAACACTGAAGCTTTCTTT. Its translation: CASSYSRSDLNTEAFF.

This chain connects TRBV5-1 to TRBJ1-5; D not certain. The CDR3 is made up of 14 amino acids. Germline V CDR1 and CDR2: SGHRS, YFSETQ. Between the trimmed V and J ends, which lost 3 bases and 6 bases, there was a span of 13 bases. CDR3 nucleotides: TGCGCCAGCAGCTCGACTGGAGGAGGTCAGCCCCAGCATTTT. Translation gives CASSSTGGGQPQHF.